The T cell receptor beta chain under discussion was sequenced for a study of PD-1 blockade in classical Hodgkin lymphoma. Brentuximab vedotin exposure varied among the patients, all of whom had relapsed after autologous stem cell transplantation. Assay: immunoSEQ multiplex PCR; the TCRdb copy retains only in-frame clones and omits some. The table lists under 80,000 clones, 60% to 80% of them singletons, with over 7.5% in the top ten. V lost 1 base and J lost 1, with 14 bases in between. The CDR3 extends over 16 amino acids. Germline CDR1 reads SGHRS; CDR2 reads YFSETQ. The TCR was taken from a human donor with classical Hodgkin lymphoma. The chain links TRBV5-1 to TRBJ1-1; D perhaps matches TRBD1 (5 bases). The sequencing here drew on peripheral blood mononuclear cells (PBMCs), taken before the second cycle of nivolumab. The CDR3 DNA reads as TGCGCCAGCAGCTTGTCGGCAGGGAGGGCGAACACTGAAGCTTTCTTT. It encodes CASSLSAGRANTEAFF.